This TCR beta chain originates from a study of T cell changes during pregnancy in multiple sclerosis. TCRdb keeps only in-frame clones here, not all; method: immunoSEQ multiplex PCR. Of 30,000 to 45,000 clones listed, around 90% were seen once; the top ten hold 0.5% to 0.65%. CDR1 is MGHRA and CDR2 is YSYEKL in the germline V gene. This CDR3 contains 17 residues. The junction had 5 bases not matched to a gene; V was cut back by 3 bases and J by 2 bases. The genes are TRBV4-1 and TRBJ2-6, with 9 bases aligning to TRBD1. The TCR comes from a female donor with multiple sclerosis, enrolled in a pregnancy study. Sample: CD4+ T cells from peripheral blood mononuclear cells, taken in the first trimester of pregnancy. The CDR3 spells CASSHMGQGAGANVLTF. The CDR3 DNA sequence: TGCGCCAGCAGCCACATGGGACAGGGAGCTGGGGCCAACGTCCTGACTTTC.